A single sample is the source of the 4 T cell receptor beta chains below, sequenced in a study of shared clonotypes between healthy human individuals. Sequencing was performed with immunoSEQ multiplex PCR; in TCRdb, only in-frame clones are kept and a portion is missing. The data show about 990,000 clones, 78% seen once. What was sequenced was memory CD4+ T cells from PBMCs. Indicated subset: CD45RA-negative fraction. Source of these receptors: a man aged 18 to 30 in good health. Some clones in this sample may be carry-over from other donors' samples.

This chain links TRBV19 with TRBJ1-1; 9 positions match TRBD1. J lost 4 bases, V lost 4 bases, and 10 bases had no gene match. In germline, CDR1 is LNHDA, CDR2 SQIVND (reference sequence). CDR3 size: 16 residues. CDR3 residues: CASSTRQGVGITEAFF. CDR3 nucleotide sequence: TGTGCCAGTAGTACAAGACAGGGGGTAGGGATCACTGAAGCTTTCTTT.

In this sample, this clone turned up once. The CDR3 nucleotides read TGCAGCGTCACTTCGGCACTAGCGGGGTACGAGCAGTACTTC. It specifies CSVTSALAGYEQYF. The V and J genes are TRBV29-1 and TRBJ2-7; 10 positions match TRBD2. Germline-derived CDR1 and CDR2 are SQVTM and ANQGSEA. V lost 6 bases to trimming and J lost 4 bases; unmatched junction nucleotides: 9. The CDR3 sequence is 14 residues long.

This clone was found a few times. The chain joins TRBV9 to TRBJ2-1; 7 bases are a match to TRBD2. Germline V gene lookup returns CDR1 SGDLS and CDR2 YYNGEE. The trim removed 4 bases at V and 10 bases at J, leaving 8 bases unmatched. CDR3 size: 13 residues. Here the CDR3 DNA reads TGTGCCAGCAGCTCACTAGCGTCCCACGAGCAGTTCTTC. Amino acids: CASSSLASHEQFF.

The rearrangement uses TRBV7-8 and TRBJ1-5; TRBD1 aligns across 10 bases. Germline V gene data show CDR1 as SGHVS and CDR2 as FQNEAQ. CDR3 length: 15 amino acids. The J segment lost 2 bases and the V segment lost 3 bases, leaving 1 base of the junction unmatched. As DNA, the CDR3 is TGTGCCAGCAGCTTCGGGACAGGGGGCAATCAGCCCCAGCATTTT. Its translation: CASSFGTGGNQPQHF.